The next 20 T cell receptor beta chains were all read from a single sample in a study of radiation and T cells in renal cell carcinoma. This sample's time point: blood 2 weeks post-SBRT. Treatment described: 15 Gy SBRT to primary tumor, nephrectomy 4 weeks later. Here immunoSEQ multiplex PCR was the method, and the copy in TCRdb shows in-frame clones only, minus some. The table lists roughly 130,000 clones, more than 75% of them singletons. The material was blood, obtained from a patient whose treatment included radiotherapy and nephrectomy. The receptors stem from a woman aged 70-85 years with renal cell carcinoma.

The chain has TRBV30 and TRBJ2-5; no reliable D call. The ends were cut back, 4 bases at V and 5 bases at J, with 11 bases in the middle. This CDR3 contains 12 residues. Germline CDR1 is GTSNPN and CDR2 is SVGIG (reference sequence). The CDR3: CAWMSAWETQYF. The CDR3 DNA reads as TGTGCCTGGATGTCCGCCTGGGAGACCCAGTACTTC.

The CDR3 spells CASSFGLAGGELFF. The CDR3 DNA reads TGTGCCAGCAGCTTCGGACTAGCCGGCGGGGAGCTGTTTTTT. The chain carries TRBV7-2 and TRBJ2-2, with 8 bases aligning to TRBD2. Germline V gives CDR1 SGHTA, CDR2 FQGNSA. The V gene end was trimmed by 3 bases and the J gene end by 7 bases; junction bases not matched to a gene: 4. This CDR3 has 14 residues. The full variable domain, rest sourced from reference TRBV7-2 and TRBJ2-2, is GAGVSQSPSNKVTEKGKDVELRCDPISGHTALYWYRQSLGQGLEFLIYFQGNSAPDKSGLPSDRFSAERTGGSVSTLTIQRTQQEDSAVYLCASSFGLAGGELFFGEGSRLTVL.

The chain carries TRBV19 and TRBJ2-2; 9 bases are a match to TRBD1. Unmatched junction bases numbered 3, after V lost 5 bases and J lost 5 bases. From germline, CDR1 is LNHDA and CDR2 SQIVND (reference sequence). This CDR3 comprises 14 residues. The CDR3 bases are TGTGCCAGTAGTGTAGGACAGGGGACCGGGGAGCTGTTTTTT. This sequence encodes CASSVGQGTGELFF.

Written as DNA, the CDR3 is TGTGCCATCAGTGGTGTGGGGGTTATTGAGCAGTTCTTC. This sequence encodes CAISGVGVIEQFF. V is TRBV10-3 and J is TRBJ2-1; D might be TRBD1 or TRBD2, each matching 5 bases. Germline V gives CDR1 ENHRY, CDR2 SYGVKD. This CDR3 has 13 residues. V lost 4 bases, J lost 9 bases, and 13 bases lay in between.

There are a few counts of this clone. This sample includes further DNA sequences coding for the same CDR3. V gene TRBV7-9 combines with J gene TRBJ1-1, with 7 bases matching TRBD1. CDR1 and CDR2 (germline): SEHNR, FQNEAQ (reference sequence). The J segment lost 5 bases and the V segment lost 4 bases, leaving 4 bases of the junction unmatched. The CDR3 has 13 amino acids. Written as DNA, the CDR3 is TGTGCCAGCAGCTCCTCAGGGGGAACTGAAGCTTTCTTT. This gives the protein CASSSSGGTEAFF. Full variable domain (rest looked up from reference TRBV7-9 and TRBJ1-1): DTGVSQNPRHKITKRGQNVTFRCDPISEHNRLYWYRQTLGQGPEFLTYFQNEAQLEKSRLLSDRFSAERPKGSFSTLEIQRTEQGDSAMYLCASSSSGGTEAFFGQGTRLTVV.

The chain is built from TRBV11-3 and TRBJ2-1; 10 positions agree with TRBD2. Trimming at V came to 5 bases and at J to 3 bases, leaving 4 bases not matched to a gene. This CDR3 is built from 15 residues. Germline V gene sequence: CDR1 SGHNT, CDR2 YENEEA. The CDR3 spells CASSRGLAYYNEQFF. CDR3 DNA sequence: TGTGCCAGCAGCCGGGGACTAGCGTACTACAATGAGCAGTTCTTC. Filled out from reference TRBV11-3 and TRBJ2-1, the complete variable domain reads EAGVVQSPRYKIIEKKQPVAFWCNPISGHNTLYWYLQNLGQGPELLIRYENEEAVDDSQLPKDRFSAERLKGVDSTLKIQPAELGDSAVYLCASSRGLAYYNEQFFGPGTRLTVL.

The chain carries TRBV9 and TRBJ2-7; D is perhaps TRBD1 (5 bases). V was trimmed by 3 bases and J by 4 bases, leaving 20 bases between them. Germline V gene lookup returns CDR1 SGDLS and CDR2 YYNGEE. The CDR3 consists of 16 residues. This CDR3 is CASSARPDRGRYEQYF. CDR3 sequence (DNA): TGTGCCAGCAGCGCCCGACCTGACAGAGGAAGGTACGAGCAGTACTTC.

There are a few counts of this clone. The chain joins TRBV6-5 to TRBJ1-2, with D perhaps TRBD1 (5 bases). The CDR3 runs 12 residues. The V end was cut by 7 bases, the J end by 8 bases, with 14 bases between. Germline V lookup: CDR1 MNHEY, CDR2 SVGAGI. CDR3 loop: CASTQGDQGYTF. CDR3 coding DNA: TGTGCCAGCACCCAGGGCGACCAGGGCTACACCTTC.

This chain joins TRBV7-2 and TRBJ2-1; D is unresolved. This CDR3 region has 14 residues. Germline lookup yields CDR1 SGHTA and CDR2 FQGNSA. V was clipped by 5 bases and J by 0 bases, with 8 bases between them. CDR3 bases: TGTGCCAGCAGCCCGACGAGCTCCTACAATGAGCAGTTCTTC. It yields the protein CASSPTSSYNEQFF.

In this sample, this clone turned up a few times. The chain is built from TRBV5-4 and TRBJ1-1; TRBD1 matches 8 bases. The CDR3 is made up of 14 amino acids. CDR1 and CDR2 (germline): SGHNT, YYREEE (reference sequence). Trimming at V came to 5 bases and at J to 3 bases, leaving 6 bases not matched to a gene. DNA of the CDR3: TGTGCCAGCAGAACGACAGGGGCGTACACTGAAGCTTTCTTT. Translation: CASRTTGAYTEAFF.

The rearrangement joins TRBV25-1 to TRBJ1-5; TRBD1 is a possible D gene (5 bases). Per the germline V gene, CDR1 is MGHDK and CDR2 is SYGVNS. CDR3 size: 12 residues. Trimming cost V 9 bases and J 4 bases, with 10 bases left between them. CDR3 region: CASRGGNQPQHF. CDR3 nucleotide sequence: TGTGCCAGTCGGGGGGGGAATCAGCCCCAGCATTTT. Supplemented by reference TRBV25-1 and TRBJ1-5, the full variable domain reads EADIYQTPRYLVIGTGKKITLECSQTMGHDKMYWYQQDPGMELHLIHYSYGVNSTEKGDLSSESTVSRIRTEHFPLTLESARPSHTSQYLCASRGGNQPQHFGDGTRLSIL.

The V gene is TRBV30, the J gene TRBJ2-1; tentative D call: TRBD1 (6 bases). Trimming removed 5 bases from V and 4 bases from J, with 18 bases in between. CDR1 and CDR2 (germline): GTSNPN, SVGIG (reference sequence). This CDR3 spans 15 amino acids. Here the CDR3 DNA reads TGTGCCTGGGGGGACGGGCCAGGGGCTTACAATGAGCAGTTCTTC. Residues: CAWGDGPGAYNEQFF. Using reference TRBV30 and TRBJ2-1 for the parts outside the CDR3, the full variable domain is SQTIHQWPATLVQPVGSPLSLECTVEGTSNPNLYWYRQAAGRGLQLLFYSVGIGQISSEVPQNLSASRPQDRQFILSSKKLLLSDSGFYLCAWGDGPGAYNEQFFGPGTRLTVL.

This chain's CDR3 is CASSLIVGFYEQYF. CDR3 nucleotide sequence: TGCGCCAGCAGCTTGATAGTTGGATTCTACGAGCAGTACTTC. The J gene is TRBJ2-7, the V gene TRBV5-1; D gene uncertain. This CDR3 spans 14 amino acids. V lost 1 base to trimming and J lost 3 bases, with 11 bases between them. Germline lookup yields CDR1 SGHRS and CDR2 YFSETQ. Supplemented by reference TRBV5-1 and TRBJ2-7, the full variable domain reads KAGVTQTPRYLIKTRGQQVTLSCSPISGHRSVSWYQQTPGQGLQFLFEYFSETQRNKGNFPGRFSGRQFSNSRSEMNVSTLELGDSALYLCASSLIVGFYEQYFGPGTRLTVT.

This rearrangement joins TRBV4-3 to TRBJ2-6; D remains unclear. V dropped 1 base and J dropped 1 base, with 8 bases sitting between them. This CDR3 contains 16 residues. Germline V lookup: CDR1 LGHNA, CDR2 YSLEER. The CDR3 loop is CASSQVGGSGANVLTF. DNA of the CDR3: TGCGCCAGCAGCCAAGTGGGTGGGTCTGGGGCCAACGTCCTGACTTTC.

This clone was observed a single time. The chain carries TRBV5-1 and TRBJ1-2; D not resolved. Germline CDR1 reads SGHRS; CDR2 reads YFSETQ. Trimming took 4 bases from V and 4 from J, leaving 14 bases between them. CDR3 size: 14 residues. CDR3 loop: CASSLVGASYGYTF. The CDR3, as DNA: TGCGCCAGCAGCCTGGTCGGAGCCTCCTATGGCTACACCTTC.

This clone occurred once. The V and J genes are TRBV5-1 and TRBJ1-3, with D tentatively TRBD1 (5 bases). In germline, CDR1 is SGHRS, CDR2 YFSETQ. Trimming left V 4 bases short and J 4 bases short, with 15 bases between. This CDR3 contains 15 residues. CDR3 in DNA: TGCGCCAGCAGCCGGCGGGGGGTAGGAGGAAACACCATATATTTT. Residues: CASSRRGVGGNTIYF.

The chain links TRBV19 to TRBJ1-4; D call uncertain. Germline V gene lookup returns CDR1 LNHDA and CDR2 SQIVND (reference sequence). Trimming left V 6 bases short and J 3 bases short, with 14 bases between. This CDR3 comprises 15 residues. The CDR3 region has the DNA TGTGCCAGTAGCGAGGAGGGCTGGGCTAATGAAAAACTGTTTTTT. Translated: CASSEEGWANEKLFF.

V is TRBV6-4 and J is TRBJ2-1; 7 bases fit TRBD1. The V gene end was trimmed by 3 bases and the J gene end by 7 bases; junction bases not matched to a gene: 3. The germline gives CDR1 MRHNA, CDR2 SNTAGT. The CDR3 has 13 residues. CDR3 DNA: TGTGCCAGCAGTGAATACAGGGGTAATGAGCAGTTCTTC. It yields the protein CASSEYRGNEQFF.

The chain is built from TRBV19 and TRBJ1-1, with D unclear. The CDR3 length is 14 residues. The V end was cut by 5 bases, the J end by 1 base, with 11 bases between. Germline CDR1 reads LNHDA; CDR2 reads SQIVND (reference sequence). For the CDR3, the DNA is TGTGCCAGTAGTGGATACAGTGAGAACACTGAAGCTTTCTTT. This gives the protein CASSGYSENTEAFF.

The chain couples TRBV2 to TRBJ1-1; unclear D gene. Germline lookup yields CDR1 SNHLY and CDR2 FYNNEI. The CDR3 has 13 residues. V lost 6 bases, J lost 0 bases, and 8 bases lay in between. The DNA for the CDR3 is TGTGCCAGCAGGGCGCTGATGAACACTGAAGCTTTCTTT. Amino acids: CASRALMNTEAFF.